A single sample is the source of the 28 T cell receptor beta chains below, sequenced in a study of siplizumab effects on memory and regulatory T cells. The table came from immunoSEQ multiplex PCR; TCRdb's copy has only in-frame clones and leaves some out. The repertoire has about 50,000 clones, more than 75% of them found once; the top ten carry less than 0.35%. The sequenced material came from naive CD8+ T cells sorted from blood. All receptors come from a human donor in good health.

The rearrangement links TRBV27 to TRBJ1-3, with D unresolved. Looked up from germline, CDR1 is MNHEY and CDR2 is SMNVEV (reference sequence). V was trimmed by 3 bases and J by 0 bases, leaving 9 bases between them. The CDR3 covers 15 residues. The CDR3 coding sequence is TGTGCCAGCAGTTTTACAAGGGACTCTGGAAACACCATATATTTT. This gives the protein CASSFTRDSGNTIYF.

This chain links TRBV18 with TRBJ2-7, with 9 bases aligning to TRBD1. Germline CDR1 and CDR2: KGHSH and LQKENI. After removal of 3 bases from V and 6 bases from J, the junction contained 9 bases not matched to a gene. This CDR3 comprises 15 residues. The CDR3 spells CASSPPTGGPSEQYF. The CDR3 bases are TGTGCCAGCTCACCCCCGACAGGGGGACCCTCCGAGCAGTACTTC.

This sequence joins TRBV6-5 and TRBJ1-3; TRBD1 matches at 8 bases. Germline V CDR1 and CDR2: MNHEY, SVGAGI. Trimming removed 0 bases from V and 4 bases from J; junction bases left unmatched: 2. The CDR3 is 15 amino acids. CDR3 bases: TGTGCCAGCAGTTACTCTCGACAGGGGGGAAACACCATATATTTT. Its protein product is CASSYSRQGGNTIYF.

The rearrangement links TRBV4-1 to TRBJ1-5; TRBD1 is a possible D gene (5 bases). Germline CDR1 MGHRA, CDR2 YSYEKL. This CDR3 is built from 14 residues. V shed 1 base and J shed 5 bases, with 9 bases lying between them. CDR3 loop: CASSQVGGYQPQHF. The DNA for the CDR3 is TGCGCCAGCAGCCAAGTTGGGGGGTATCAGCCCCAGCATTTT.

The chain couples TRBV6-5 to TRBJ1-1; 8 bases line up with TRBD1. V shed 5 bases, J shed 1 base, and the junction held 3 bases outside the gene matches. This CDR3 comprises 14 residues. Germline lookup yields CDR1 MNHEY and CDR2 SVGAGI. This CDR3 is CASSPGGGNTEAFF. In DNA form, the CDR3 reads TGTGCCAGCAGTCCAGGGGGCGGGAACACTGAAGCTTTCTTT.

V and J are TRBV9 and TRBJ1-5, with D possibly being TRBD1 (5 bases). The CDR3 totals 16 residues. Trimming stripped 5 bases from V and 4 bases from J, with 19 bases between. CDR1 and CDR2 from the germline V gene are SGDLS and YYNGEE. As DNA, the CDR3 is TGTGCCAGCAGTAGGGGAGATGGTTTGTGGAATCAGCCCCAGCATTTT. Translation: CASSRGDGLWNQPQHF.

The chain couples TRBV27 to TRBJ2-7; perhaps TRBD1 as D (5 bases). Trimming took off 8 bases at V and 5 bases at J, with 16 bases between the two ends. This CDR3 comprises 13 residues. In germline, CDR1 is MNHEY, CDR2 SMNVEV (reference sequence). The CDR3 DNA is TGTGCCAGCGGATCAATGGGGCACAACGAGCAGTACTTC. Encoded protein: CASGSMGHNEQYF.

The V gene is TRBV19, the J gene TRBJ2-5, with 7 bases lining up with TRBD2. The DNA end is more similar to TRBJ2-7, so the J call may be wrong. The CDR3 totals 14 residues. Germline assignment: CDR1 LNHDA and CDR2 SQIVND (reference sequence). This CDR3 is CASSRGGPSYEQYF. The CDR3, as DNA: TGTGCCAGTAGTAGGGGGGGACCCTCCTACGAGCAGTACTTC.

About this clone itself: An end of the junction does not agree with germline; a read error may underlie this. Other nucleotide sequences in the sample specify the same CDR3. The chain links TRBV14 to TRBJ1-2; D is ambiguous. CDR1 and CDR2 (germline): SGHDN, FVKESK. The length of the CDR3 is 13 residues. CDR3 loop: CASSQSRNYGYTF. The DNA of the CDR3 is TGCGCCAGCAGCCAGTCCCGGAACTATGGCTACACCTTC.

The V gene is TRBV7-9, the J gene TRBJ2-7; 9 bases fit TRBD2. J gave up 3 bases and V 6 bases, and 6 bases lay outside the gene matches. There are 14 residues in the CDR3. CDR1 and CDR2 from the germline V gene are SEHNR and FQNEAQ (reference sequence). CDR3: CASSYSSGNYEQYF. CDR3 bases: TGTGCCAGCAGTTATTCTAGCGGGAACTACGAGCAGTACTTC.

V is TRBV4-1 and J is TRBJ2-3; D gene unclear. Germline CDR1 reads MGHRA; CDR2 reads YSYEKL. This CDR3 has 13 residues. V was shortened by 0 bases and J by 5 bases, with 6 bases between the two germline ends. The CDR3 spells CASSQDLEDTQYF. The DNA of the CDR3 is TGCGCCAGCAGCCAAGATCTCGAAGATACGCAGTATTTT.

CDR3 residues: CASSYSAGLANYEQYF. CDR3 nucleotide sequence: TGTGCCAGCAGTTACTCTGCGGGGCTAGCTAACTACGAGCAGTACTTC. The V and J genes are TRBV6-5 and TRBJ2-5, with D possibly matching TRBD2 (6 bases). The DNA end favors TRBJ2-7, so the J call may be wrong. The CDR3 is 16 residues long. Per germline, CDR1 MNHEY and CDR2 SVGAGI.

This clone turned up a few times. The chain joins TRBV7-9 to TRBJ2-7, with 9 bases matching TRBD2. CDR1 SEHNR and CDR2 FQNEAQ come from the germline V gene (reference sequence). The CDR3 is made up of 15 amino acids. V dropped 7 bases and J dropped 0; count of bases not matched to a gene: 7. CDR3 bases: TGTGCCAGCATGTCGAGCGGGGGGAGCTCCTACGAGCAGTACTTC. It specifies CASMSSGGSSYEQYF.

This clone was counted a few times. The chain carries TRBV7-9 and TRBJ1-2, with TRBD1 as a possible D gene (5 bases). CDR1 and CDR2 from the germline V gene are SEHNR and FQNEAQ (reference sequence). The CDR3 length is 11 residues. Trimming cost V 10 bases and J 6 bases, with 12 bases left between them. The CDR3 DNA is TGTGCCACATACGGGGGAAATGGCTACACCTTC. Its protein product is CATYGGNGYTF.

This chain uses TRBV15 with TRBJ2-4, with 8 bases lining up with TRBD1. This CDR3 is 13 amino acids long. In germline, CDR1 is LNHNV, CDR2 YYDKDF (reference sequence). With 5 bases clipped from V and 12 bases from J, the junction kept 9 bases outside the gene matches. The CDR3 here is CATSPGQGTPQYF. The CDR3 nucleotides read TGTGCCACCAGCCCTGGACAGGGAACCCCTCAGTACTTC.

CDR3 amino acids: CASSLGGHTDTQYF. Written as DNA, the CDR3 is TGTGCCAGCAGCTTAGGGGGGCACACAGATACGCAGTATTTT. This sequence joins TRBV7-7 and TRBJ2-3, with a possible D match to TRBD1 (6 bases). CDR3 size: 14 residues. V lost 1 base, J lost 2 bases, and 7 bases lay in between. CDR1 and CDR2 (germline): SSHAT, FNYEAQ (reference sequence).

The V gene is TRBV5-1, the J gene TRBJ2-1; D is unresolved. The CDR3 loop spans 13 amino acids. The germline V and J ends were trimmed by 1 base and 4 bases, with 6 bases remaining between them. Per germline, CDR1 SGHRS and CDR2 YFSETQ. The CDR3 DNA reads TGCGCCAGCAGCTTGTGGGCTTACAATGAGCAGTTCTTC. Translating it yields CASSLWAYNEQFF.

CDR3 bases: TGTGCCAGCAGTGACCCTAATCACTACGAGCAGTACTTC. It encodes CASSDPNHYEQYF. The chain links TRBV6-1 to TRBJ2-7; D unclear. Deletions cut 3 bases from V and 3 bases from J, with 9 bases between. The CDR3 contains 13 residues. Germline CDR1 and CDR2: MNHNS and SASEGT.

This CDR3 reads CASIRENTEAFF. The CDR3 region has the DNA TGTGCCAGCATCCGGGAGAACACTGAAGCTTTCTTT. The chain links TRBV7-9 to TRBJ1-1; D call uncertain. CDR1 and CDR2 (germline): SEHNR, FQNEAQ (reference sequence). The CDR3 has 12 residues. The V and J ends lost 7 bases and 1 base respectively, with 7 bases between them.

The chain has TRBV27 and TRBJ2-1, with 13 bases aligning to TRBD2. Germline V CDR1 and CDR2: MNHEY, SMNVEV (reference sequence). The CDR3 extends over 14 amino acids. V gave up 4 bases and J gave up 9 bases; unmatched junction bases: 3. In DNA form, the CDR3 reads TGTGCCAGCAGTTACGGGACTAGCGGGATTGAGCAGTTCTTC. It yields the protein CASSYGTSGIEQFF.

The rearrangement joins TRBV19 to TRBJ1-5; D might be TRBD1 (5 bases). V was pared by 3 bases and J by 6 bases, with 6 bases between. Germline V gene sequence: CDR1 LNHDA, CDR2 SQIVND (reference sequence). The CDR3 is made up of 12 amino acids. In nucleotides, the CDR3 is TGTGCCAGTAGTATCGGGGCTCAGCCCCAGCATTTT. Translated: CASSIGAQPQHF.

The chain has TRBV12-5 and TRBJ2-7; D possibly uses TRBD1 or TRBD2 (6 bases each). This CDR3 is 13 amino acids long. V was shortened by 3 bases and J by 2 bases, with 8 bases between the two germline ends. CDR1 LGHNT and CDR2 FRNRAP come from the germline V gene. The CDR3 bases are TGTGCTAGTGGTTTAGGGGGGACCTACGAGCAGTACTTC. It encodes CASGLGGTYEQYF.

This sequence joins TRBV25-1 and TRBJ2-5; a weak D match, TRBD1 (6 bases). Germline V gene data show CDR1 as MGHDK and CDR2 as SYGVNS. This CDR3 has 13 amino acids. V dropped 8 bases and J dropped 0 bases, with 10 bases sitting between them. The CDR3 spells CASVQGYQETQYF. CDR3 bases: TGTGCCAGCGTGCAGGGGTACCAAGAGACCCAGTACTTC.

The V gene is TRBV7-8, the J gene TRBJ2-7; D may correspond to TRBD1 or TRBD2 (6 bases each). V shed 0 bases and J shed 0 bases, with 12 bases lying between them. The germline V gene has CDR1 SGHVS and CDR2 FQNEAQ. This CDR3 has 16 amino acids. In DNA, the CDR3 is TGTGCCAGCAGCTTAGCGTGGGGGGCGAGCTCCTACGAGCAGTACTTC. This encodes CASSLAWGASSYEQYF.

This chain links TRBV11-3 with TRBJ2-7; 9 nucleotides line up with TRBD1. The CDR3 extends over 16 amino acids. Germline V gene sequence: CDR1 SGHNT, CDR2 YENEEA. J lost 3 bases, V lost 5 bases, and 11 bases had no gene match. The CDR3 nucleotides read TGTGCCAGCAGCCCGGGACAGGGTTTACCAGACTACGAGCAGTACTTC. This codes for CASSPGQGLPDYEQYF.

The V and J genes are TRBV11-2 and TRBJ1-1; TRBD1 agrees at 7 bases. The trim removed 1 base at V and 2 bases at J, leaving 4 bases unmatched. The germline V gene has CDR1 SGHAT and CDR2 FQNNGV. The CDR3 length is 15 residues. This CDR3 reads CASSLVQGTNTEAFF. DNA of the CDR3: TGTGCCAGCAGCTTAGTACAGGGGACCAACACTGAAGCTTTCTTT.

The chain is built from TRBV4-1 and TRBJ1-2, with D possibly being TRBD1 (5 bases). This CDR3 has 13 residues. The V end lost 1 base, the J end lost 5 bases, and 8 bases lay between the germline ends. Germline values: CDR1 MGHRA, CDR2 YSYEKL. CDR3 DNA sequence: TGCGCCAGCAGCCAAGTTGGGGGTTATGGCTACACCTTC. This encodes CASSQVGGYGYTF.

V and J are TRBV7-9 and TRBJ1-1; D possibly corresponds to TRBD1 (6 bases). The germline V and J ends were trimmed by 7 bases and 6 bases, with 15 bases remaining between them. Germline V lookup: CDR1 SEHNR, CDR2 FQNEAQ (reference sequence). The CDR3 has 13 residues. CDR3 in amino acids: CASTLGATPEAFF. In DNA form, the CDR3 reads TGTGCCAGCACCCTGGGGGCAACGCCTGAAGCTTTCTTT. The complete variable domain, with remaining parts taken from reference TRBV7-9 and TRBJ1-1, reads DTGVSQNPRHKITKRGQNVTFRCDPISEHNRLYWYRQTLGQGPEFLTYFQNEAQLEKSRLLSDRFSAERPKGSFSTLEIQRTEQGDSAMYLCASTLGATPEAFFGQGTRLTVV.